The entry below describes one T cell receptor beta chain. Authors' analysis steps: Filtering of immunoSEQ junctional sequences could not match full-length read filtering. Assay: immunoSEQ multiplex PCR; the TCRdb copy retains only in-frame clones and omits some. That table supplies the V and J calls and clone size; D and trimming were determined from the DNA. The sample shows about 450,000 clones, roughly 78% of them seen only once. Each unsorted sample relied on some 90 million PBMCs as its source of genomic DNA. The sample belongs to a study of shared clonotypes between healthy human individuals. CDR1 is SGHTA, CDR2 FQGTGA, per germline. The CDR3 is made up of 16 amino acids. Germline trimming cut 2 bases from V and 5 bases from J; bases unmatched to any gene: 10.

V usage is TRBV7-3 and J usage is TRBJ2-5; 8 bases match TRBD1. Sequences were obtained from PBMCs. The receptor was isolated from a woman aged 40 to 49 in good health. Some clones in this sample may be carry-over from other donors' samples. The CDR3 reads CASSLALTGEGETQYF. As DNA, the CDR3 is TGTGCCAGCAGCTTAGCCTTGACAGGGGAAGGGGAGACCCAGTACTTC.